This T cell receptor beta chain comes out of a study of OX40 agonist ivuxolimab in advanced cancers. Concerning the study at large: Ivuxolimab was a fully human IgG2 agonistic monoclonal antibody targeting the costimulatory receptor OX40 (CD134). Intravenous ivuxolimab was administered to patients every 2 weeks at six dose levels: 0.01, 0.1, 0.3, 1.5, 3 and 10 mg/kg. The purpose of peripheral TCRbeta sequencing was to test whether ivuxolimab changed TCR sequence diversity and led to clonal T-cell expansion. Prior anti-PD-1, anti-PD-L1 or anti-CTLA-4 therapy was permitted, and checkpoint inhibitors had been received by about two fifths of dose-escalation patients. Of the roughly 52 patients in dose escalation, about 20 had hepatocellular carcinoma, about 15 had melanoma, 9 had renal cell carcinoma and 9 had head and neck cancer. The dose-escalation cohort was around 83% male with a mean age of 60 years, ranging from roughly 23 to 85. Partial responses occurred in three dose-escalation patients, of whom one had hepatocellular carcinoma and two had cutaneous melanoma. The paper describes the monotherapy dose-escalation part (N = 52 patients) of the phase I trial of ivuxolimab.

On this clone: Its antigen specificity is not known. Base qualities are not recorded, but no much larger clone differs from it by a single base.

Results the study describes overall, beyond this receptor: Low levels of normalized T-cell clonal expansion were also shown by some nonresponding patients. After ivuxolimab, expanded clones were on average more numerous among CD8+ T cells than among CD4+ T cells. In the 0.1-3.0 mg/kg groups, partial responders had among the lowest normalized peripheral clonal expansion, particularly in CD8+ T cells. The antigen specificity of the clonally expanded peripheral T cells was not determined. At doses from 0.1 to 3.0 mg/kg, clonal expansion was seen in both CD4+ and CD8+ blood T cells between baseline and week 6.

The germline V gene (reference sequence) specifies GTSNPN as CDR1 and SVGIG as CDR2. From cysteine to phenylalanine, the CDR3 is 15 amino acids long. Only the CDR3 portion is preserved as DNA: 45 bases, with reading frame beginning at the first base. Genomic DNA was isolated from the sorted cells so that the TCRbeta CDR3 region could be sequenced. The immunoSEQ Assay was used to sequence the TCRbeta CDR3 regions. TCRdb holds this immuneACCESS table with in-frame rearrangements only. Some clones are missing; in checked studies, unresolved V genes explain under half, and the rest has no known cause. The sample table shows about 73,000 clones, and around four fifths are seen once. The top ten constitute around 2.4% of the sample. Patients with autoimmune disease history or receiving systemic immunosuppression were excluded from the trial. In every dose cohort, peripheral blood was drawn for TCR sequencing at baseline, cycle 4 day 1, and cycle 7 day 1. Samples were obtained from an open-label, multicenter, first-in-human phase I dose-escalation trial of ivuxolimab. Adults with locally advanced or metastatic head and neck squamous cell, hepatocellular, melanoma or renal cell carcinoma were enrolled in the trial. CD4+ and CD8+ T cells were sorted separately from peripheral blood before TCR sequencing.

Recombination connected TRBV30 to TRBJ2-7, and 11 junctional nucleotides match TRBD2. The better agreement between TRBJ2-5 and the DNA end casts doubt on the J call. Material: CD4+ or CD8+ T cells sorted from blood, obtained in a trial of the OX40 agonist ivuxolimab. The TCR sequence derives from an adult with an advanced solid tumor such as melanoma, head and neck, liver or kidney cancer. The nucleotide sequence reads as follows: TGTGCCTGGAGTGGGGGACTAGCGGATAAAGAGACCCAGTACTTC. Translated, this is CAWSGGLADKETQYF.